The 11 T cell receptor beta chains given below trace back to one sample, sequenced in a study of post-analysis software for immune sequencing data. Study-level results: Four or five TRBV segments (TRBV5-6, TRBV5-1 and TRBV20-1 among them) occurred more frequently in patients than in controls.

Libraries were made from TCR beta cDNA, and they carried unique molecular identifiers. MiXCR, run by TCRdb on the PCR reads, gives a single entry per CDR3 protein. The sample has about 540,000 distinct CDR3 sequences, around 34% seen once; the top ten hold 4.5% to 7.5%. These receptors' antigens are unknown. Source material: blood. These receptors were obtained from a girl under 18 with multiple sclerosis.

This sequence joins TRBV24-1 and TRBJ2-3, with TRBD1 matching 7 bases. CDR1 and CDR2 from the germline V gene are KGHDR and SFDVKD. V shed 0 bases and J 3 bases; nucleotides not matched to a gene: 2. This CDR3 spans 15 amino acids. The DNA for the CDR3 is TGTGCCACCAGTGATTTGCGACAGGGTACAGATACGCAGTATTTT. Amino acid sequence: CATSDLRQGTDTQYF.

Many counts were recorded for this clonotype. This rearrangement joins TRBV27 to TRBJ2-5; D unresolved. The V end was cut by 2 bases, the J end by 0 bases, with 4 bases between. CDR1 is MNHEY, CDR2 SMNVEV, per germline (reference sequence). This CDR3 region has 13 residues. The CDR3 DNA sequence: TGTGCCAGCAGTTTAGACCACCAAGAGACCCAGTACTTC. Amino acid sequence: CASSLDHQETQYF.

The sample holds a few counts of this clonotype. The rearrangement links TRBV9 to TRBJ1-4, with D perhaps TRBD1 (5 bases). Per germline, CDR1 SGDLS and CDR2 YYNGEE. The V and J ends lost 1 base and 5 bases respectively, with 12 bases between them. The CDR3 spans 15 residues. The CDR3 is CASSVSAGLNEKLFF. The CDR3 nucleotides read TGTGCCAGCAGCGTATCGGCAGGGCTAAATGAAAAACTGTTTTTT.

This clonotype was observed a handful of times. The gene calls are TRBV12-3 or TRBV12-4 and TRBJ1-5; D remains ambiguous. The CDR3 has 15 amino acids. V was clipped by 8 bases and J by 0 bases, with 14 bases between them. In nucleotides, the CDR3 is TGTGCCAGCTCGGATGCAGACTATAGCAATCAGCCCCAGCATTTT. Encoded protein: CASSDADYSNQPQHF.

The table lists this clonotype with a few counts. The chain combines TRBV15 with TRBJ2-3, with unresolved D. Looked up from germline, CDR1 is LNHNV and CDR2 is YYDKDF (reference sequence). CDR3 length: 12 residues. The V end lost 3 bases, the J end lost 5 bases, and 6 bases lay between the germline ends. The CDR3 region has the DNA TGTGCCACCAGCAGGTCCTTAGATACGCAGTATTTT. It yields the protein CATSRSLDTQYF.

The chain combines TRBV5-5 with TRBJ2-7, with 14 bases that match TRBD2. The CDR3 consists of 15 residues. Per germline, CDR1 SGHKS and CDR2 YYEKEE (reference sequence). Losses at the gene ends were 4 bases for V and 4 bases for J; bases not matched to a gene: 4. This chain's CDR3 is CASSTGLAGVYEQYF. The CDR3 DNA reads as TGTGCCAGCAGCACGGGACTAGCGGGGGTGTACGAGCAGTACTTC.

This clonotype occurred once. The junction differs from germline at one of its ends, possibly a read error. The chain recombines TRBV14 with TRBJ2-3; 7 nucleotides align to TRBD1. The CDR3 contains 15 residues. The V gene's germline CDR1 is SGHDN and CDR2 FVKESK. CDR3 protein: CASSQGARWTGTQYF. In DNA, the CDR3 is TGTGCCAGCAGCCAAGGAGCCCGTTGGACAGGTACGCAGTATTTT. The full variable domain, in which reference TRBV14 and TRBJ2-3 provide the parts outside the CDR3, is EAGVTQFPSHSVIEKGQTVTLRCDPISGHDNLYWYRRVMGKEIKFLLHFVKESKQDESGMPNNRFLAERTGGTYSTLKVQPAELEDSGVYFCASSQGARWTGTQYFGPGTRLTVL.

J is TRBJ2-1 and V is TRBV2; D tentatively reads TRBD1 or TRBD2 (5 bases each). V lost 7 bases and J 9 bases, leaving 22 bases between the germline ends. This CDR3 is 15 amino acids long. The germline V gene encodes CDR1 SNHLY and CDR2 FYNNEI. The CDR3 spells CASIPGAGRVGEQFF. The CDR3 nucleotides are TGTGCCAGCATCCCCGGGGCAGGGCGTGTCGGTGAGCAGTTCTTC.

As concerns this clonotype: This may be a read error: a much more frequent sequence differs by one nucleotide. The gene calls are TRBV4-2 and TRBJ2-4, with D perhaps assigned TRBD1 or TRBD2 (5 bases each). Germline V gene sequence: CDR1 LGHNA, CDR2 YNFKEQ. V shed 4 bases and J shed 13 bases, with 17 bases lying between them. The CDR3 consists of 13 residues. CDR3 nucleotide sequence: TGTGCCAGCAGCCGACTTTGGGACGTGGAGCAGTACTTC. This codes for CASSRLWDVEQYF.

This chain joins TRBV9 and TRBJ2-7; TRBD2 aligns across 9 bases. J gave up 2 bases and V 3 bases, and 3 bases lay outside the gene matches. This CDR3 contains 14 residues. Germline V gene lookup returns CDR1 SGDLS and CDR2 YYNGEE. The DNA of the CDR3 is TGTGCCAGCAGCGCGGGCGGGGGGGCCTACGAGCAGTACTTC. It specifies CASSAGGGAYEQYF.

This clonotype was found a few times. The genes are TRBV20-1 and TRBJ2-1; D uncertain. This CDR3 has 11 amino acids. Germline loops: CDR1 DFQATT, CDR2 SNEGSKA (reference sequence). Trimming left V 4 bases short and J 10 bases short, with 11 bases between. CDR3 region: CSATGQEEQFF. The CDR3 DNA sequence: TGCAGTGCTACGGGTCAAGAAGAGCAGTTCTTC.